This TCR beta chain comes out of a study of T cells after yellow fever vaccination. The study, taken as a whole, reports: Abundant clonotypes from the bulk population could have been carried over as contaminants into FACS-sorted repertoires.

Trimming took off 1 base at V and 4 bases at J, with 7 bases between the two ends. CDR1 and CDR2 (germline): SEHNR, FQNEAQ (reference sequence). The CDR3 has 13 amino acids. This clonotype was counted many times. The antigen remains unidentified. A universal primer site and UMIs were added as TCR cDNA was made by 5'RACE template switching. TCRdb itself ran the 5' RACE reads through MiXCR, one entry per CDR3 protein. The sample has some 350,000 distinct CDR3 sequences; around 3.9% are singletons. The source was PBMCs, collected 5 days after the yellow fever booster vaccination. V gene TRBV7-9 combines with J gene TRBJ1-2; D remains ambiguous. The sequence was collected from a man between 18 and 29 years old who received the YFV17D yellow fever vaccine. CDR3 in DNA: TGTGCCAGCAGCTTAGGGGGTACCTATGGCTACACCTTC. As protein: CASSLGGTYGYTF.